Shown below are 11 T cell receptor beta chains from a single sample sequenced in a study of control samples from healthy donors and cancer patients. Only in-frame clones appear in the TCRdb table, and some are missing; sequencing was by immunoSEQ multiplex PCR. The sample includes roughly 170,000 clones, more than 85% of them seen just once. The sequencing input was blood. All receptors derive from a woman in her thirties or forties in good health.

The gene calls are TRBV7-9 and TRBJ2-1; unclear D gene. Germline loops: CDR1 SEHNR, CDR2 FQNEAQ (reference sequence). V lost 1 base and J lost 3, with 4 bases in between. There are 13 residues in the CDR3. The CDR3 bases are TGTGCCAGCAGCTTAGTGGACTACAATGAGCAGTTCTTC. It specifies CASSLVDYNEQFF.

The chain carries TRBV19 and TRBJ1-4; tentatively, D is TRBD1 (5 bases). CDR1 is LNHDA and CDR2 is SQIVND in the germline V gene (reference sequence). The V and J ends lost 6 bases and 7 bases respectively, with 12 bases between them. This CDR3 has 13 amino acids. CDR3 amino acids: CASRTASLEKLFF. The CDR3 DNA reads as TGTGCCAGTAGGACAGCATCGCTTGAAAAACTGTTTTTT.

This clone came up once. The chain joins TRBV12-3 or TRBV12-4 to TRBJ1-4; D gene uncertain. V was shortened by 5 bases and J by 15 bases, with 19 bases between the two germline ends. This CDR3 region has 13 residues. CDR3 DNA: TGTGCCAGCAGTCCGAATCTCCCTCATGTTGTGTTTTTT. Translated: CASSPNLPHVVFF.

This clone was counted a single time. J is TRBJ2-6 and V is TRBV14, with D unresolved. This CDR3 has 14 residues. Germline CDR1 reads SGHDN; CDR2 reads FVKESK. Trimming pared 4 bases from V and 13 bases from J, leaving 17 bases between. The CDR3, as DNA: TGTGCCAGCAGCCCCTACGCAGCCGAAGGAGTCCTGACTTTC. Translation gives CASSPYAAEGVLTF.

This rearrangement joins TRBV28 to TRBJ2-7, with D uncertain. This CDR3 has 16 amino acids. V gave up 8 bases and J gave up 0 bases, with 20 bases separating them. Germline values: CDR1 MDHEN, CDR2 SYDVKM. The chain's CDR3 is CASFSPSGEISYEQYF. DNA for the CDR3: TGTGCCAGCTTTTCCCCCAGTGGAGAGATCTCCTACGAGCAGTACTTC.

V usage is TRBV18 and J usage is TRBJ2-7, with a tentative D call TRBD1 (6 bases). Germline CDR1 is KGHSH and CDR2 is LQKENI. Trimming removed 0 bases at V and 3 bases at J, with 9 bases between. The CDR3 extends over 14 amino acids. The CDR3 nucleotides read TGTGCCAGCTCACCACCGGGACACTTCTACGAGCAGTACTTC. Its translation is CASSPPGHFYEQYF.

V and J are TRBV2 and TRBJ2-1, with 7 bases fitting TRBD2. The CDR3 is 13 amino acids. Trimming cost V 5 bases and J 4 bases; bases outside gene matches: 2. CDR1 is SNHLY, CDR2 FYNNEI, per germline. The CDR3 loop is CASSSGVYNEQFF. The CDR3 DNA reads as TGTGCCAGCAGTAGCGGGGTTTACAATGAGCAGTTCTTC.

The rearrangement uses TRBV4-2 and TRBJ2-3; 11 bases are a match to TRBD2. J gave up 7 bases and V 4 bases, and 7 bases lay outside the gene matches. The CDR3 has 15 amino acids. Germline CDR1 reads LGHNA; CDR2 reads YNFKEQ. Here the CDR3 reads CASSLTSGDGHTQYF. The CDR3 DNA follows: TGTGCCAGCAGCCTGACTAGCGGGGACGGGCATACGCAGTATTTT.

The genes are TRBV12-3 or TRBV12-4 and TRBJ2-1; D not resolved. V lost 1 base, J lost 5 bases, and 6 bases lay in between. The CDR3 sequence is 13 residues long. This CDR3 reads CASSLGLNNEQFF. In DNA form, the CDR3 reads TGTGCCAGCAGTTTAGGACTTAACAATGAGCAGTTCTTC.

The chain combines TRBV27 with TRBJ1-5; 10 bases map to TRBD1. Unmatched junction bases numbered 9, after V lost 6 bases and J lost 4 bases. This CDR3 is 16 amino acids long. Germline lookup yields CDR1 MNHEY and CDR2 SMNVEV (reference sequence). The CDR3 protein is CASSNLGQGGNQPQHF. The CDR3 DNA is TGTGCCAGCAGCAACCTAGGACAGGGGGGGAATCAGCCCCAGCATTTT.

V and J are TRBV12-3 or TRBV12-4 and TRBJ1-2; 7 bases align to TRBD1. The CDR3 extends over 13 amino acids. V shed 5 bases and J 8 bases; nucleotides not matched to a gene: 8. The CDR3: CASSQQGVGGYTF. The CDR3 DNA reads as TGTGCCAGCAGTCAGCAGGGGGTCGGGGGCTACACCTTC.